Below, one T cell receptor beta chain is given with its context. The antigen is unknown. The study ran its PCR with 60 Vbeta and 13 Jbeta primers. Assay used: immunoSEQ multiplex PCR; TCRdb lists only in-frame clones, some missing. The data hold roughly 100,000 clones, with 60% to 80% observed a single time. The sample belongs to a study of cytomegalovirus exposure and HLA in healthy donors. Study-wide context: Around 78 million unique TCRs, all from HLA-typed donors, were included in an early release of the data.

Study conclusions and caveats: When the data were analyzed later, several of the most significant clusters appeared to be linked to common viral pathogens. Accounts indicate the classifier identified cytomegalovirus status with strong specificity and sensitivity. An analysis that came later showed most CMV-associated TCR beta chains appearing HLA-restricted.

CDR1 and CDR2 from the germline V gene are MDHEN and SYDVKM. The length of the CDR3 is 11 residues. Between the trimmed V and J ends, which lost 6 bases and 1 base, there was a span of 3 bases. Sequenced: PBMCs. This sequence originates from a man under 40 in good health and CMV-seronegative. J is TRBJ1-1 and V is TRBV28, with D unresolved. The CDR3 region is CASSGNTEAFF. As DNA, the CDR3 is TGTGCCAGCAGCGGGAACACTGAAGCTTTCTTT.